A single sample is the source of the 28 T cell receptor beta chains below, sequenced in a study of blood T cell repertoires in COVID-19 (dated by TCRdb to about 2020). Library preparation employed the immunoSEQ multiplex PCR assay. This is the immuneACCESS table as TCRdb keeps it, with only in-frame sequences that have V and J called. A part of the clones is gone; compared with another copy, unresolved V genes explain less than half, and the rest is unexplained. The table for this sample lists about 74,000 clones; almost 85% of them were counted only once. Jointly, the top ten make up around 35% of the sample. Sequenced material: peripheral blood. The receptors stem from a man between 65 and 85 years old with acute or convalescent COVID-19.

The V and J genes are TRBV6-5 and TRBJ1-1, with 10 bases matching TRBD1. With V trimmed by 6 bases and J by 8 bases, 9 bases remained unmatched. Germline V gene sequence: CDR1 MNHEY, CDR2 SVGAGI. The CDR3 has 14 amino acids. CDR3 in DNA: TGTGCCAGCAGGAGGGACAGGGGACTAGGAGAAGCTTTCTTT. This encodes CASRRDRGLGEAFF.

Of note for this clone: The identical CDR3 is also encoded by other nucleotide sequences in the sample. The rearrangement uses TRBV5-1 and TRBJ2-5; no clear D. This CDR3 comprises 12 residues. V was cut by 4 bases and J by 0 bases, with 4 bases left in between. The germline V gene has CDR1 SGHRS and CDR2 YFSETQ. This CDR3 is CASSPYQETQYF. Written as DNA, the CDR3 is TGCGCCAGCAGCCCATACCAAGAGACCCAGTACTTC.

The genes are TRBV28 and TRBJ1-6; 9 nucleotides agree with TRBD1. J lost 9 bases, V lost 6 bases, and 9 bases had no gene match. Germline values: CDR1 MDHEN, CDR2 SYDVKM. The length of the CDR3 is 15 residues. The CDR3 nucleotides read TGTGCCAGCAGAACAGGGAGGACAGGGGTTTCACCCCTCCACTTT. Protein sequence: CASRTGRTGVSPLHF.

The genes are TRBV9 and TRBJ1-5, with a possible D match to TRBD1 (5 bases). The CDR3 sequence is 21 residues long. Looked up from germline, CDR1 is SGDLS and CDR2 is YYNGEE. V gave up 0 bases and J gave up 0 bases, with 25 bases separating them. As DNA, the CDR3 is TGTGCCAGCAGCGTAGGGAGGGGCGTCGTGGAACAGAAGAATAGCAATCAGCCCCAGCATTTT. It codes for CASSVGRGVVEQKNSNQPQHF.

The genes are TRBV7-3 and TRBJ1-1, with D tentatively TRBD1 (5 bases). Germline CDR1 is SGHTA and CDR2 is FQGTGA. V was pared by 5 bases and J by 1 base, with 11 bases between. The CDR3 is made up of 14 amino acids. The CDR3 protein is CASSPADRNTEAFF. DNA for the CDR3: TGTGCCAGCAGCCCAGCCGACAGGAACACTGAAGCTTTCTTT.

The chain recombines TRBV7-9 with TRBJ1-5; 7 bases agree with TRBD1. There are 14 residues in the CDR3. CDR1 is SEHNR, CDR2 FQNEAQ, per germline (reference sequence). The trim removed 5 bases at V and 10 bases at J, leaving 11 bases unmatched. CDR3 protein: CASSVGTAREPQHF. The CDR3, as DNA: TGTGCCAGCAGCGTAGGGACAGCCCGGGAACCCCAGCATTTT.

The DNA for the CDR3 is TGTGCCAGCTCGTGGGGGAGGCGTGAAAAACTGTTTTTT. It codes for CASSWGRREKLFF. The V and J genes are TRBV3-1 (or the pseudogene TRBV3-2) and TRBJ1-4; a possible D gene is TRBD1 (5 bases). The germline V and J ends were trimmed by 8 bases and 7 bases, with 14 bases remaining between them. The germline V gene has CDR1 LGHDT and CDR2 YNNKEL (reference sequence). The CDR3 spans 13 residues.

This clone was recorded only once. The chain combines TRBV5-6 with TRBJ1-5; TRBD1 matches 8 bases. The V gene's germline CDR1 is SGHDT and CDR2 YYEEEE. This CDR3 region has 14 residues. V was pared by 1 base and J by 6 bases, with 3 bases of the junction left unmatched. CDR3: CASSLTGGSQPQHF. The DNA for the CDR3 is TGTGCCAGCAGCTTGACAGGGGGGAGTCAGCCCCAGCATTTT. Using reference TRBV5-6 and TRBJ1-5 for the parts outside the CDR3, the full variable domain is DAGVTQSPTHLIKTRGQQVTLRCSPKSGHDTVSWYQQALGQGPQFIFQYYEEEERQRGNFPDRFSGHQFPNYSSELNVNALLLGDSALYLCASSLTGGSQPQHFGDGTRLSIL.

The V and J genes are TRBV11-3 and TRBJ2-3; 7 bases are a match to TRBD2. V was pared by 1 base and J by 0 bases, with 7 bases of the junction left unmatched. CDR3 length equals 17 residues. In germline, CDR1 is SGHNT, CDR2 YENEEA. CDR3 sequence (DNA): TGTGCCAGCAGCTTAGGCTCTAGCGGCTTTAGCACAGATACGCAGTATTTT. Translating it yields CASSLGSSGFSTDTQYF.

The CDR3 sequence: CASSQRDRGTGELFF. CDR3 in DNA: TGTGCCAGCAGTCAACGGGACAGGGGGACCGGGGAGCTGTTTTTT. J is TRBJ2-2 and V is TRBV3-1 (or the pseudogene TRBV3-2); 11 nucleotides agree with TRBD1. The germline V gene has CDR1 LGHDT and CDR2 YNNKEL (reference sequence). Trimming took 6 bases from V and 5 from J; bases not matched to a gene: 5. CDR3 length: 15 residues.

This clone was seen more than once but under ten times. The chain couples TRBV4-3 to TRBJ1-5, with a tentative D call TRBD1 (6 bases). Germline lookup yields CDR1 LGHNA and CDR2 YSLEER. V was shortened by 4 bases and J by 5 bases, with 9 bases between the two germline ends. The CDR3 spans 13 residues. The CDR3 protein is CASSLTGHQPQHF. The CDR3 coding sequence is TGCGCCAGCAGCCTCACAGGGCATCAGCCCCAGCATTTT.

V and J are TRBV12-5 and TRBJ2-5; D not resolved. Germline V gives CDR1 LGHNT, CDR2 FRNRAP. The CDR3 is 15 residues long. V lost 3 bases and J lost 2, with 13 bases in between. The CDR3 is CASGFGQHGQETQYF. The DNA for the CDR3 is TGTGCTAGTGGTTTTGGGCAACATGGGCAAGAGACCCAGTACTTC. The full variable domain, in which reference TRBV12-5 and TRBJ2-5 provide the parts outside the CDR3, is DARVTQTPRHKVTEMGQEVTMRCQPILGHNTVFWYRQTMMQGLELLAYFRNRAPLDDSGMPKDRFSAEMPDATLATLKIQPSEPRDSAVYFCASGFGQHGQETQYFGPGTRLLVL.

This clone was seen only once. This chain uses TRBV28 with TRBJ1-2, with a weak D call TRBD1 (5 bases). The CDR3 length is 15 residues. The germline CDR1 and CDR2 sequences are MDHEN and SYDVKM. Deletions cut 5 bases from V and 4 bases from J, with 17 bases between. The CDR3 spells CASSPPSGDLYGYTF. The CDR3 region has the DNA TGTGCCAGCAGTCCGCCATCGGGGGATCTCTATGGCTACACCTTC.

Comment on this clone: Other DNA variants within this sample encode the same CDR3. The CDR3 region is CSLGTPYEQYF. The CDR3 DNA reads as TGCAGCCTGGGGACACCCTACGAGCAGTACTTC. The rearrangement links TRBV20-1 to TRBJ2-7; possibly TRBD1 for D (6 bases). This CDR3 has 11 amino acids. The germline V gene has CDR1 DFQATT and CDR2 SNEGSKA (reference sequence).

The chain joins TRBV9 to TRBJ1-5, with D hard to call. There are 14 residues in the CDR3. From germline, CDR1 is SGDLS and CDR2 YYNGEE. With 3 bases removed from V and 0 bases from J, the gap between germline ends came to 7 bases. For the CDR3, the DNA is TGTGCCAGCAGCGGGGGAGGTAGCAATCAGCCCCAGCATTTT. Encoded protein: CASSGGGSNQPQHF. The complete variable domain, with remaining parts taken from reference TRBV9 and TRBJ1-5, reads DSGVTQTPKHLITATGQRVTLRCSPRSGDLSVYWYQQSLDQGLQFLIQYYNGEERAKGNILERFSAQQFPDLHSELNLSSLELGDSALYFCASSGGGSNQPQHFGDGTRLSIL.

This clone was seen once. The CDR3 nucleotides read TGCAGCGTTGACTCTCCCCCGGGGGACAGGGATTACTATGGCTACACCTTC. It codes for CSVDSPPGDRDYYGYTF. V gene TRBV29-1 combines with J gene TRBJ1-2, with TRBD1 matching 9 bases. In germline, CDR1 is SQVTM, CDR2 ANQGSEA. The CDR3 has 17 amino acids. Trimming at V came to 3 bases and at J to 3 bases, leaving 14 bases not matched to a gene.

The chain's CDR3 is CATSDLKPGGGGDTQYF. DNA of the CDR3: TGTGCCACCAGTGATTTAAAACCAGGGGGCGGTGGCGATACGCAGTATTTT. This chain connects TRBV24-1 to TRBJ2-3; 8 positions match TRBD1. CDR3 length: 17 amino acids. V was clipped by 1 base and J by 6 bases; unmatched bases: 11. The germline gives CDR1 KGHDR, CDR2 SFDVKD.

J is TRBJ1-1 and V is TRBV6-1; unclear D gene. Looked up from germline, CDR1 is MNHNS and CDR2 is SASEGT. V dropped 3 bases and J dropped 3 bases, with 11 bases sitting between them. The CDR3 is made up of 14 amino acids. DNA for the CDR3: TGTGCCAGCAGTGATTGGGCCTGGGACACTGAAGCTTTCTTT. It specifies CASSDWAWDTEAFF.

In its sample, this clone was seen once. V usage is TRBV20-1 and J usage is TRBJ1-3; D remains ambiguous. Trimming stripped 3 bases from V and 0 bases from J, with 9 bases between. Germline V gives CDR1 DFQATT, CDR2 SNEGSKA (reference sequence). The CDR3 consists of 14 residues. The CDR3 sequence: CSASWSYSGNTIYF. In DNA, the CDR3 is TGCAGTGCTAGTTGGTCCTACTCTGGAAACACCATATATTTT.

The gene calls are TRBV2 and TRBJ2-7; possible D gene TRBD1, 7 bases. The CDR3 is made up of 15 amino acids. Germline V gives CDR1 SNHLY, CDR2 FYNNEI. Trimming left V 5 bases short and J 2 bases short, with 16 bases between. The CDR3 DNA sequence: TGTGCCAGCAGTCGGGGCGGGACAGCTACCTACGAGCAGTACTTC. This gives the protein CASSRGGTATYEQYF.

The V gene is TRBV10-3, the J gene TRBJ2-3, with 9 positions matching TRBD1. This CDR3 is 14 amino acids long. After removal of 2 bases from V and 9 bases from J, the junction contained 6 bases not matched to a gene. CDR1 is ENHRY and CDR2 is SYGVKD in the germline V gene. The CDR3 nucleotides are TGTGCCATCAGTGAGGGACAGGGGTCCCTCACGCAGTATTTT. Protein sequence: CAISEGQGSLTQYF.

The V and J genes are TRBV6-5 and TRBJ2-1, with TRBD1 matching over 10 bases. V shed 5 bases, J shed 7 bases, and the junction held 5 bases outside the gene matches. This CDR3 has 14 amino acids. The V gene's germline CDR1 is MNHEY and CDR2 SVGAGI. CDR3 in DNA: TGTGCCAGCAGTACGCCGGGACAGGGGAATGAGCAGTTCTTC. It is translated as CASSTPGQGNEQFF.

This chain connects TRBV4-2 to TRBJ2-7, with 7 bases fitting TRBD1. Losses at the gene ends were 0 bases for V and 4 bases for J; bases not matched to a gene: 21. Germline V CDR1 and CDR2: LGHNA, YNFKEQ. This CDR3 comprises 20 residues. For the CDR3, the DNA is TGTGCCAGCAGCCAAGAAGGGGGCCTCCGAGGGTCTATTGGGGCTTACGAGCAGTACTTC. Its protein is CASSQEGGLRGSIGAYEQYF.

This clone showed up just once. The chain couples TRBV7-3 to TRBJ2-7; D might be TRBD1 (5 bases). Germline values: CDR1 SGHTA, CDR2 FQGTGA. Trimming stripped 5 bases from V and 2 bases from J, with 19 bases between. The CDR3 length is 16 residues. As DNA, the CDR3 is TGTGCCAGCAGCCCCACCCCAGGGATAGGACCCTACGAGCAGTACTTC. Translation: CASSPTPGIGPYEQYF.

The gene calls are TRBV6-2 or TRBV6-3 and TRBJ1-2, with 10 bases fitting TRBD1. The ends lost 5 bases at V and 7 bases at J; junction bases unmatched: 10. The CDR3 is made up of 15 amino acids. Germline CDR1 reads MNHEY; CDR2 reads SVGEGT. This CDR3 is CASSPPSDRGTGYTF. Here the CDR3 DNA reads TGTGCCAGCAGTCCACCCTCGGACAGGGGGACTGGCTACACCTTC.

The chain is built from TRBV20-1 and TRBJ2-7, with 7 bases lining up with TRBD1. The length of the CDR3 is 12 residues. CDR1 and CDR2 (germline): DFQATT, SNEGSKA (reference sequence). Trimming at V came to 3 bases and at J to 3 bases, leaving 2 bases not matched to a gene. The CDR3 loop reads CSASGDSYEQYF. In nucleotides, the CDR3 is TGCAGTGCTAGTGGGGACAGCTACGAGCAGTACTTC.

The chain couples TRBV29-1 to TRBJ2-7, with 8 bases aligning to TRBD2. The CDR3 extends over 13 amino acids. Germline-derived CDR1 and CDR2 are SQVTM and ANQGSEA. The trim removed 7 bases at V and 5 bases at J, leaving 10 bases unmatched. The CDR3 region is CSGRGGSYDEQYF. The CDR3 nucleotides read TGCAGCGGCCGGGGGGGGAGCTATGACGAGCAGTACTTC.

The chain uses TRBV7-9 and TRBJ2-1; 11 nucleotides match TRBD2. CDR3 length equals 15 residues. Germline lookup yields CDR1 SEHNR and CDR2 FQNEAQ (reference sequence). The V segment lost 4 bases and the J segment 8 bases; nucleotides outside the gene matches: 7. The CDR3 DNA follows: TGTGCCAGCAGCTCCACTAGCGGGAGCATGGATGAGCAGTTCTTC. Its protein is CASSSTSGSMDEQFF.